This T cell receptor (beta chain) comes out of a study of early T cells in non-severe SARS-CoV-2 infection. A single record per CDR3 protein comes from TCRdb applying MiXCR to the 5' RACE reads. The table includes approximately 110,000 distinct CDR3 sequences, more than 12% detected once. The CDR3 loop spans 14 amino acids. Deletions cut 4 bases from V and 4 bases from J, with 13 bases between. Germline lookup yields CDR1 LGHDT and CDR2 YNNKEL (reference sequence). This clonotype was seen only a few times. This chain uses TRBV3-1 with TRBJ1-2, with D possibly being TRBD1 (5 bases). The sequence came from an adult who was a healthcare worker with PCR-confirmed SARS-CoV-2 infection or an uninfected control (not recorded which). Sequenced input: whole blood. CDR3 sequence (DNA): TGTGCCAGCAGCCCGGTTCCAGGGTCCTATGGCTACACCTTC. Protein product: CASSPVPGSYGYTF.